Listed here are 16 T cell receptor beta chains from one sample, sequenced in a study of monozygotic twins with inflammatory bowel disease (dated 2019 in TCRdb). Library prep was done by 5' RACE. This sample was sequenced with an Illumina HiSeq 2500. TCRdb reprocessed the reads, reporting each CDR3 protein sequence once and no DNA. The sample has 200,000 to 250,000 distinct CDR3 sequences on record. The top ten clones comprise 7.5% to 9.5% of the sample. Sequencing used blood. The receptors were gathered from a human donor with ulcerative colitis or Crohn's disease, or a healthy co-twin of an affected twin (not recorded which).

CDR3 sequence reads: CASSSRQGAESPLHF. This chain uses TRBV7-2 with TRBJ1-6; the TRBD1 assignment by TCRdb is unverifiable without DNA. Germline V gene data show CDR1 as SGHTA and CDR2 as FQGNSA. The CDR3 is 15 amino acids.

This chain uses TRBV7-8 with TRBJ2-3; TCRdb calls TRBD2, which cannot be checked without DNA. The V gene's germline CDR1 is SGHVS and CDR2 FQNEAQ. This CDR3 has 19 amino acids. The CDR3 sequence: CASSSSGPGLAGAIDTQYF.

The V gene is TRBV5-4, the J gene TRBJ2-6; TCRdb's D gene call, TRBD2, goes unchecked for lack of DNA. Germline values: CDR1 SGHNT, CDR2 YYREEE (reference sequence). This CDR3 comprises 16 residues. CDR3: CASTSGLVPGANVLTF.

CDR3 loop: CASSLQAIAYNEQFF. The chain is built from TRBV12-3 or TRBV12-4 and TRBJ2-1. The CDR3 length is 15 residues.

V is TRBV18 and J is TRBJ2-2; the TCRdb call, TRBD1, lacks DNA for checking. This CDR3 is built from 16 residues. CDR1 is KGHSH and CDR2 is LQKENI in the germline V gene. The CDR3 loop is CASSPRQVQNTGELFF.

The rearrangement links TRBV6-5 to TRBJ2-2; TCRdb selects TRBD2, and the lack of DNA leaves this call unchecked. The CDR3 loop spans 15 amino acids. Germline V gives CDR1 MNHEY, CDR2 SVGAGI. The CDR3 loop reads CASSWTSGGGGELFF.

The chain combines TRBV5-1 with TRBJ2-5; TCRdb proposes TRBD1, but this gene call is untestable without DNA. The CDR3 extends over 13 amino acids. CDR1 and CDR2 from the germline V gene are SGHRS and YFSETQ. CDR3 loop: CASSPGVGETQYF.

CDR3 residues: CSVAGTGGSYEQYF. The chain has TRBV29-1 and TRBJ2-7; as DNA is missing, the TRBD1 call by TCRdb cannot be tested. Germline CDR1 SQVTM, CDR2 ANQGSEA. The CDR3 is made up of 14 amino acids.

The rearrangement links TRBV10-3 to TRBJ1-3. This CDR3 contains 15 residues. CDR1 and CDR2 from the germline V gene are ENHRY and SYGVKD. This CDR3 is CAISDRETSGNTIYF.

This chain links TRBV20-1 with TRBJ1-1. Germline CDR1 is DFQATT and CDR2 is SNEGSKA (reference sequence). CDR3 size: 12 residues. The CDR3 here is CSAKTFPSEAFF.

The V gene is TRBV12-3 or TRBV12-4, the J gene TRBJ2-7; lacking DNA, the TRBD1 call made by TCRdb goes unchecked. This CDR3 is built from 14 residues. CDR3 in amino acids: CASSLNRPPYEQYF.

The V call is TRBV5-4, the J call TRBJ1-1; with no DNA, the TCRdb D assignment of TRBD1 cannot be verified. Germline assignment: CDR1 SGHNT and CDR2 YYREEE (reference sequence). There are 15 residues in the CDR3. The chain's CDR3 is CASTPGTGGLSEAFF.

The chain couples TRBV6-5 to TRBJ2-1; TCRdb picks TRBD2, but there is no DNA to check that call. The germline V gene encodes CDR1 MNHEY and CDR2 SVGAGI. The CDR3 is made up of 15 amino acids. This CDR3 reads CASSPLAGGRNEQFF.

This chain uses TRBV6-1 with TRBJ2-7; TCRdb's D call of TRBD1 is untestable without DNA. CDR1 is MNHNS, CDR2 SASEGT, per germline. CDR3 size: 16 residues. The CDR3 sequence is CASSERQFLLSYEQYF.

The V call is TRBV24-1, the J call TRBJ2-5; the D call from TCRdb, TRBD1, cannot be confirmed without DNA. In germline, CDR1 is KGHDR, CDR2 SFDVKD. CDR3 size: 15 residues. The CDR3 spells CATSDPSGTQETQYF.

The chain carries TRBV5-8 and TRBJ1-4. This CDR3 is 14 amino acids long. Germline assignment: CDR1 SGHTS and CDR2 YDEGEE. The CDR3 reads CASSWGGLGEKLFF.